This TCR beta chain originates from a study of cytomegalovirus exposure and HLA in healthy donors. Findings and limits, study-wide: Under in vitro conditions, a few CMV-associated chains were confirmed as specific for CMV antigens. The likely origin of a cluster of highly shared sequence variants was a sequencing artifact. Being productive about 87% or about 30% of the time was typical of most TCR beta V segments in an earlier analysis.

Trimming left V 3 bases short and J 3 bases short, with 9 bases between. Germline V lookup: CDR1 SNHLY, CDR2 FYNNEI. This CDR3 is built from 14 residues. This clone was recorded once. Its antigen is not identified. PCR involved 60 Vbeta and 13 Jbeta primers. Profiling relied on immunoSEQ multiplex PCR, and the TCRdb table lists in-frame clones only, not all of them. The table has roughly 150,000 clones, approximately 79% seen once. The rearrangement uses TRBV2 and TRBJ2-1; possibly TRBD2 for D (6 bases). Sequenced sample: PBMCs. This receptor was identified in a woman aged 25 to 45 in good health and CMV-seronegative. The CDR3 is CASSETRGYNEQFF. DNA of the CDR3: TGTGCCAGCAGTGAGACTAGGGGCTACAATGAGCAGTTCTTC.